This passage covers 7 T cell receptor beta chains from one sample sequenced in a study of post-analysis software for immune sequencing data. No cognate antigen is known for these TCRs. General study findings and limits: Patients used about 5 TRBV segments, including TRBV5-6, TRBV5-1 and TRBV20-1, more often than controls.

Unique molecular identifiers featured in each of the TCR beta cDNA libraries. TCRdb passed the PCR reads through MiXCR, listing each CDR3 protein once. The data hold about 400,000 distinct CDR3 sequences, with roughly 30% observed a single time. The sequencing input was blood. The receptors shown here come from a girl between 10 and 17 years old with multiple sclerosis.

On this clonotype: Sequence at one end of the junction differs from germline and may be a read error. The rearrangement joins TRBV7-2 to TRBJ2-1; 10 nucleotides align to TRBD1. Per germline, CDR1 SGHTA and CDR2 FQGNSA. The CDR3 has 13 residues. The CDR3 region is CASSWDRGPLPVF. In DNA form, the CDR3 reads TGTGCCAGCAGCTGGGACAGGGGCCCCCTCCCGGTCTTC. The whole variable domain, filled in from reference TRBV7-2 and TRBJ2-1, reads GAGVSQSPSNKVTEKGKDVELRCDPISGHTALYWYRQSLGQGLEFLIYFQGNSAPDKSGLPSDRFSAERTGGSVSTLTIQRTQQEDSAVYLCASSWDRGPLPVFGPGTRLTVL.

This chain joins TRBV20-1 and TRBJ1-6, with D possibly matching TRBD1 (5 bases). Germline V gene sequence: CDR1 DFQATT, CDR2 SNEGSKA (reference sequence). The CDR3 contains 15 residues. Between the trimmed V and J ends, which lost 0 bases and 1 base, there was a span of 7 bases. The CDR3 is CSARDGGSYNSPLHF. The CDR3 DNA sequence: TGCAGTGCTAGAGACGGGGGGTCCTATAATTCACCCCTCCACTTT.

This clonotype was found a few times. The chain employs TRBV7-9 and TRBJ1-4; possibly TRBD1 for D (5 bases). Germline assignment: CDR1 SEHNR and CDR2 FQNEAQ (reference sequence). The CDR3 contains 17 residues. The ends were cut back, 5 bases at V and 0 bases at J, with 16 bases in the middle. The CDR3 protein is CASSPQGGWATNEKLFF. CDR3 DNA: TGTGCCAGCAGCCCCCAGGGAGGGTGGGCAACTAATGAAAAACTGTTTTTT.

About this clonotype: One end of the junction varies from germline; a read error may be responsible. The gene calls are TRBV6-5 and TRBJ1-1; 7 nucleotides agree with TRBD1. Germline assignment: CDR1 MNHEY and CDR2 SVGAGI. This CDR3 has 15 residues. This CDR3 reads CAGSFTGAGNTEAFF. The CDR3 DNA is TGTGCCGGCAGTTTTACAGGGGCGGGGAACACTGAAGCTTTCTTT.

The rearrangement uses TRBV9 and TRBJ2-5; 12 bases line up with TRBD2. The trim removed 4 bases at V and 5 bases at J, leaving 6 bases unmatched. Germline values: CDR1 SGDLS, CDR2 YYNGEE. The CDR3 loop spans 15 amino acids. The CDR3 here is CASSPGLAGRETQYF. The CDR3 DNA reads as TGTGCCAGCAGCCCCGGACTAGCGGGGAGGGAGACCCAGTACTTC.

The chain links TRBV12-3 or TRBV12-4 to TRBJ1-6; the D gene is possibly TRBD1 (5 bases). The V end was cut by 2 bases, the J end by 0 bases, with 14 bases between. This CDR3 region has 18 residues. Here the CDR3 reads CASSLPLTASSYNSPLHF. The CDR3 DNA reads as TGTGCCAGCAGTTTACCCCTGACAGCTAGCTCCTATAATTCACCCCTCCACTTT.

This chain joins TRBV18 and TRBJ2-1, with 7 positions matching TRBD1. The CDR3 consists of 15 residues. V lost 3 bases, J lost 0 bases, and 2 bases stayed unmatched. The V gene's germline CDR1 is KGHSH and CDR2 LQKENI. CDR3 DNA: TGTGCCAGCTCACCGTACAGGGGCTCCTACAATGAGCAGTTCTTC. Protein sequence: CASSPYRGSYNEQFF.